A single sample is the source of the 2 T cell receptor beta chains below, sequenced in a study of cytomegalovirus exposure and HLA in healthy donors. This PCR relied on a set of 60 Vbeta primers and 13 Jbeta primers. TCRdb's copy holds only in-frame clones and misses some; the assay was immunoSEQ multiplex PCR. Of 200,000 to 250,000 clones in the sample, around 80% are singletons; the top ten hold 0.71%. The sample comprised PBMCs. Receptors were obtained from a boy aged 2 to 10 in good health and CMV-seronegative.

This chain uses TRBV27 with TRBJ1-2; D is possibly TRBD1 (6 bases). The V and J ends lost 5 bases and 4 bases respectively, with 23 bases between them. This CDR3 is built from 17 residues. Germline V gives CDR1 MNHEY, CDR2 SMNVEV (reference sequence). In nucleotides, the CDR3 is TGTGCCAGCAGTGAGCGGGGGCTCCACACCAATGCCTATGGCTACACCTTC. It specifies CASSERGLHTNAYGYTF.

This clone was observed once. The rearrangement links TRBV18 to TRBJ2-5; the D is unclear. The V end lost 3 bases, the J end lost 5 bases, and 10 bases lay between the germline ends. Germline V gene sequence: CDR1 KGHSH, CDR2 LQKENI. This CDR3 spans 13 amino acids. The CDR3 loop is CASSPQLGETQYF. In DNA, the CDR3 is TGTGCCAGCTCACCGCAACTCGGTGAGACCCAGTACTTC. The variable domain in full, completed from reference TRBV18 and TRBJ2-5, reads NAGVMQNPRHLVRRRGQEARLRCSPMKGHSHVYWYRQLPEEGLKFMVYLQKENIIDESGMPKERFSAEFPKEGPSILRIQQVVRGDSAAYFCASSPQLGETQYFGPGTRLLVL.